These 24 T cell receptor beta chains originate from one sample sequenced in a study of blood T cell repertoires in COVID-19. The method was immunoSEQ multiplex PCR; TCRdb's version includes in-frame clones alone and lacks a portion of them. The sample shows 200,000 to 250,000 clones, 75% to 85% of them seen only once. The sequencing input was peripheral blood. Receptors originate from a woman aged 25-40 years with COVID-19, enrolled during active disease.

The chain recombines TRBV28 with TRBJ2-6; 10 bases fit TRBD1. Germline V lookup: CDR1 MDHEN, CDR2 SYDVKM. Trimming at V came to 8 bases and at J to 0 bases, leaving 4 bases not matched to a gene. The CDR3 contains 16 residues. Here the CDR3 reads CASSTGGSSGANVLTF. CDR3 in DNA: TGTGCCAGCTCGACAGGGGGCAGCTCTGGGGCCAACGTCCTGACTTTC.

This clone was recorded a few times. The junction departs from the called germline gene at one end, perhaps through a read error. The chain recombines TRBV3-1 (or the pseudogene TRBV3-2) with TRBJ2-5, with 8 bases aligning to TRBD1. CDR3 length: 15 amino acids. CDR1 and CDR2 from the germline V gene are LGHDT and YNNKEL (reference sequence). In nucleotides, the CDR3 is TGTGCCAGCAGCCAACGGCAGGGGGCTCAAGTGACCCAGTACTTC. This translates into CASSQRQGAQVTQYF.

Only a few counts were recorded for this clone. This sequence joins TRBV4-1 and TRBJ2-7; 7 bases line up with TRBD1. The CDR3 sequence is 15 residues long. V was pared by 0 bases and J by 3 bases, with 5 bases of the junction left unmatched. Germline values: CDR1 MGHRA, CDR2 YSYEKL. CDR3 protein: CASSQDGGQSYEQYF. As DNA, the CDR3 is TGCGCCAGCAGCCAAGATGGGGGACAGAGCTACGAGCAGTACTTC.

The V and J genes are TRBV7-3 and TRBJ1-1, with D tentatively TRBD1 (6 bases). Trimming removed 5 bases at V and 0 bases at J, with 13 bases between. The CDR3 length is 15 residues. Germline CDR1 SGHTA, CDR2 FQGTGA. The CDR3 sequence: CASSPQTGVNTEAFF. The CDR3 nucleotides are TGTGCCAGCAGCCCGCAGACAGGAGTGAACACTGAAGCTTTCTTT.

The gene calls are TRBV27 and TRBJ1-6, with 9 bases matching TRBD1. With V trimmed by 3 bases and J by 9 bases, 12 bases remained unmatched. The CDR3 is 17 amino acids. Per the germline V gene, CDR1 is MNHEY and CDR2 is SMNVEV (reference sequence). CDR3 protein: CASSFSPGTGRTSPLHF. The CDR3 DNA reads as TGTGCCAGCAGTTTCTCCCCCGGGACAGGGCGCACTTCACCCCTCCACTTT.

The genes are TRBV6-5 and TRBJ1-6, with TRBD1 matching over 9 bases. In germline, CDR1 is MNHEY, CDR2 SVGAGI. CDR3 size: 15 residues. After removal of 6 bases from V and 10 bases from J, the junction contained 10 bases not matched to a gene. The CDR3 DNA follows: TGTGCCAGCAGACTGAGGACAGGGGAAGGATCACCCCTCCACTTT. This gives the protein CASRLRTGEGSPLHF.

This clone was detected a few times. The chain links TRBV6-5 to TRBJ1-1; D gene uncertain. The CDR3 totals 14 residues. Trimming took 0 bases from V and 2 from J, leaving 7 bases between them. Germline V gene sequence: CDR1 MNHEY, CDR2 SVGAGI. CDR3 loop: CASSYSLSNTEAFF. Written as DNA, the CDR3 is TGTGCCAGCAGTTACTCGCTCAGTAACACTGAAGCTTTCTTT.

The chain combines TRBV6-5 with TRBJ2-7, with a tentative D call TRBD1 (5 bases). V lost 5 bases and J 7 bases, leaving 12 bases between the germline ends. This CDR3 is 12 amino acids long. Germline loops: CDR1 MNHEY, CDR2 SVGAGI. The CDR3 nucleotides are TGTGCCAGCAGTCCTGGCCAGGGTGAGCAGTACTTC. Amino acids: CASSPGQGEQYF.

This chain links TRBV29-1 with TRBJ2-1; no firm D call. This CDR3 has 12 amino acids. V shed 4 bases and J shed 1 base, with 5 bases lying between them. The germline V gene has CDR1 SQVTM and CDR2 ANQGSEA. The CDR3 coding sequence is TGCAGCGTTGGACTTTCCTACAATGAGCAGTTCTTC. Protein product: CSVGLSYNEQFF.

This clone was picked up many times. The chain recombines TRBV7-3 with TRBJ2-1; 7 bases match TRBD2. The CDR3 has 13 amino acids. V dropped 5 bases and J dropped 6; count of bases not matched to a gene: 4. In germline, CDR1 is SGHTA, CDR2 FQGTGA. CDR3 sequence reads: CASSHGTINEQFF. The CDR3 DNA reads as TGTGCCAGCAGCCACGGGACTATCAATGAGCAGTTCTTC.

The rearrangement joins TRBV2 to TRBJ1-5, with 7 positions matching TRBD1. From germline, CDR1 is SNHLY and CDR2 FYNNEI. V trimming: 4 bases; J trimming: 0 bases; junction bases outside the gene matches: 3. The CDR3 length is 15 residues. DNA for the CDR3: TGTGCCAGCAGTGCCGGGACAGTTAGCAATCAGCCCCAGCATTTT. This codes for CASSAGTVSNQPQHF.

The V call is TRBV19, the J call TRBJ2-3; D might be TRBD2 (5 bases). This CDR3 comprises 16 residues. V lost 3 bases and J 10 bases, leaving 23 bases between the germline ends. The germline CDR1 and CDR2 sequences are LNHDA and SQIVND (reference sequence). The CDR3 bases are TGTGCCAGTAGTATCGCTCTAGCTCCGTTGGCTGGGTCGCAGTATTTT. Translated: CASSIALAPLAGSQYF.

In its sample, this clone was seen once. This CDR3 is CAISAQGGTPEAFF. Written as DNA, the CDR3 is TGTGCCATCAGTGCCCAGGGCGGAACGCCTGAAGCTTTCTTT. This chain connects TRBV10-3 to TRBJ1-1; weak D call: TRBD1 (5 bases). V was shortened by 4 bases and J by 6 bases, with 15 bases between the two germline ends. Germline-derived CDR1 and CDR2 are ENHRY and SYGVKD. The CDR3 runs 14 residues.

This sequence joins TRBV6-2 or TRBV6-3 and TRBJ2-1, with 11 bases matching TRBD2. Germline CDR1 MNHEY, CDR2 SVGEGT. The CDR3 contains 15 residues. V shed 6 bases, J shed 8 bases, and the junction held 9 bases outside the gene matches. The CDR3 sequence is CASSPVSGGVDEQFF. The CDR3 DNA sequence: TGTGCCAGCAGCCCTGTTAGCGGGGGGGTCGATGAGCAGTTCTTC.

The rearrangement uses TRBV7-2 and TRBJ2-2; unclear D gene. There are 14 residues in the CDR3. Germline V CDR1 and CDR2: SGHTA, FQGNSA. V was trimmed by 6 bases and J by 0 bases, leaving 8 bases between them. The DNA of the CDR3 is TGTGCCAGCAGTTCCTTTCCGAACACCGGGGAGCTGTTTTTT. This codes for CASSSFPNTGELFF.

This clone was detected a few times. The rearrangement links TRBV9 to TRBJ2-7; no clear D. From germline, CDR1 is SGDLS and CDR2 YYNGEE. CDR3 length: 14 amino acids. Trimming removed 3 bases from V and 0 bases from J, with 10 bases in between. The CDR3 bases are TGTGCCAGCAGCGGGAGTTCGAACTCCTACGAGCAGTACTTC. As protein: CASSGSSNSYEQYF.

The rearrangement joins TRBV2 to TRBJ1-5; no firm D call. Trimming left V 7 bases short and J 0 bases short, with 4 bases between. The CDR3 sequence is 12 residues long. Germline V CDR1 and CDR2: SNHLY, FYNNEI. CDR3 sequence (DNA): TGTGCCAGCAAGCCTAGCAATCAGCCCCAGCATTTT. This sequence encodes CASKPSNQPQHF. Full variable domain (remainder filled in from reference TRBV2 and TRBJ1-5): EPEVTQTPSHQVTQMGQEVILRCVPISNHLYFYWYRQILGQKVEFLVSFYNNEISEKSEIFDDQFSVERPDGSNFTLKIRSTKLEDSAMYFCASKPSNQPQHFGDGTRLSIL.

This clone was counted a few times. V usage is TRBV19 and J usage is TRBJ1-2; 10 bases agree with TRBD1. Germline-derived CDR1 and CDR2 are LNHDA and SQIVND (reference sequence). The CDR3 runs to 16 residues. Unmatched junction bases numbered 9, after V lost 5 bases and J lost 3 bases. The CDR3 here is CASSVTGTGAYYGYTF. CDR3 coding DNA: TGTGCCAGTAGTGTCACCGGGACAGGGGCTTACTATGGCTACACCTTC. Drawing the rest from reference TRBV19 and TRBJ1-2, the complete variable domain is DGGITQSPKYLFRKEGQNVTLSCEQNLNHDAMYWYRQDPGQGLRLIYYSQIVNDFQKGDIAEGYSVSREKKESFPLTVTSAQKNPTAFYLCASSVTGTGAYYGYTFGSGTRLTVV.

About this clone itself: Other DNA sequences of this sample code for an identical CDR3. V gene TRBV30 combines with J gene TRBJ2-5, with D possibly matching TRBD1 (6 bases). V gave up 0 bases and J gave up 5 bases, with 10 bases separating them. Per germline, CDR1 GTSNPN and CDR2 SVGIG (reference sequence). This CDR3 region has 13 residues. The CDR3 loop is CAWSVGGGETQYF. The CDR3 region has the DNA TGTGCCTGGAGTGTAGGGGGTGGGGAGACCCAGTACTTC.

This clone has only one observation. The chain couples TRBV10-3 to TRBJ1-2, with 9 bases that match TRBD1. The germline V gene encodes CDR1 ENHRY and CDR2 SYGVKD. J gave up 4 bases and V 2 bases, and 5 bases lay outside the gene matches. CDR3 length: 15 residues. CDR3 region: CAISETGTGSYGYTF. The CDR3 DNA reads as TGTGCCATCAGTGAGACAGGGACAGGGAGCTATGGCTACACCTTC.

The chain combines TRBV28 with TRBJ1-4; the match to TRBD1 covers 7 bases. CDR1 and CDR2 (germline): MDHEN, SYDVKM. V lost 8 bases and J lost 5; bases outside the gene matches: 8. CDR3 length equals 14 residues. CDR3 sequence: CASQPGGLNEKLFF. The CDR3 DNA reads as TGTGCCAGCCAGCCAGGGGGTCTAAATGAAAAACTGTTTTTT.

CDR3 amino acids: CASSQVWREYTYEQYF. The CDR3 DNA reads as TGTGCCAGCAGCCAAGTTTGGCGGGAGTATACCTACGAGCAGTACTTC. V gene TRBV14 combines with J gene TRBJ2-7; TRBD2 matches at 7 bases. The CDR3 totals 16 residues. The ends lost 1 base at V and 2 bases at J; junction bases unmatched: 8. CDR1 and CDR2 from the germline V gene are SGHDN and FVKESK.

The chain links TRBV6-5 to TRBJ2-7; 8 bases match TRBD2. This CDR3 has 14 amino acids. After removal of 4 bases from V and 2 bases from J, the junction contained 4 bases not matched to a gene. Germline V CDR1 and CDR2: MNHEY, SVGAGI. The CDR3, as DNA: TGTGCCAGCAGTTCGGGGCGGGGGGCCTACGAGCAGTACTTC. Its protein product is CASSSGRGAYEQYF.

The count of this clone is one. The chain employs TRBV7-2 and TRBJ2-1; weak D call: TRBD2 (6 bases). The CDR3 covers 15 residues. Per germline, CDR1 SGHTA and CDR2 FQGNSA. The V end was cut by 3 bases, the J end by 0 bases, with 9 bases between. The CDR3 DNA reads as TGTGCCAGCAGCTTGTGGCGGGGCTCCTACAATGAGCAGTTCTTC. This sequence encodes CASSLWRGSYNEQFF.